The 15 T cell receptor beta chains presented below share a single source sample, sequenced in a study of T cells in Graves' hyperthyroidism and ophthalmopathy. The CDR3 regions of TCR beta were amplified from RNA transcripts. The HTBI set primed first-round TCR CDR3 RT-PCR. A single record per CDR3 protein comes from TCRdb applying MiXCR to the multiplex PCR reads. The table includes some 700,000 distinct CDR3 sequences, approximately 15% detected once. The sample taken for sequencing was blood. These receptor sequences come from a man aged 50 to 60 with Graves' hyperthyroidism.

This clonotype was detected many times. V and J are TRBV10-2 and TRBJ2-5; D might be TRBD2 (6 bases). Trimming took 8 bases from V and 7 from J, leaving 20 bases between them. The length of the CDR3 is 14 residues. CDR1 is WSHSY and CDR2 is SAAADI in the germline V gene. The CDR3 DNA sequence: TGCGCCAGCGGACACCAGTGGGGGGAACGGACCCAGTACTTC. Translation gives CASGHQWGERTQYF.

This clonotype was found a few times. The chain is built from TRBV5-1 and TRBJ2-1; a possible D gene is TRBD2 (7 bases). Germline V CDR1 and CDR2: SGHRS, YFSETQ. Trimming cost V 2 bases and J 3 bases, with 12 bases left between them. There are 15 residues in the CDR3. The CDR3 is CASSFGGQNYNEQFF. The CDR3 bases are TGCGCCAGCAGCTTCGGGGGGCAAAACTACAATGAGCAGTTCTTC.

Only a few counts were recorded for this clonotype. The V gene is TRBV28, the J gene TRBJ1-2; 7 bases are a match to TRBD1. Germline values: CDR1 MDHEN, CDR2 SYDVKM. This CDR3 is built from 14 residues. J was trimmed by 8 bases and V by 5 bases; bases with no gene match: 11. CDR3 DNA: TGTGCCAGCAGTCCTAGCCCCAGAGGGGGCGGCTACACCTTC. This translates into CASSPSPRGGGYTF.

This clonotype was picked up many times. The J gene is TRBJ2-3, the V gene TRBV7-2; 16 bases line up with TRBD2. V was pared by 6 bases and J by 0 bases, with 21 bases of the junction left unmatched. CDR3 length equals 23 residues. Germline loops: CDR1 SGHTA, CDR2 FQGNSA. The CDR3 DNA reads as TGTGCCAGCAGTCTTTTTATCCCGGATGGGACTAGCGGGAGGGCCTATAGCACAGATACGCAGTATTTT. Amino acid sequence: CASSLFIPDGTSGRAYSTDTQYF.

This clonotype has just a few counts. The rearrangement links TRBV10-2 to TRBJ2-3, with a tentative D call TRBD1 (5 bases). This CDR3 contains 16 residues. Per germline, CDR1 WSHSY and CDR2 SAAADI. V gave up 8 bases and J gave up 4 bases, with 22 bases separating them. The CDR3 sequence is CASLIGGSPRADTQYF. The DNA of the CDR3 is TGCGCCAGCCTGATAGGCGGATCTCCCAGGGCAGATACGCAGTATTTT.

In this sample, this clonotype turned up a few times. V and J are TRBV2 and TRBJ1-6; D perhaps matches TRBD1 (6 bases). V lost 7 bases and J 10 bases, leaving 17 bases between the germline ends. This CDR3 region has 14 residues. Germline CDR1 and CDR2: SNHLY and FYNNEI. The CDR3 DNA sequence: TGTGCCAGCACCGCGGGGACAATGCGGTCACCCCTCCACTTT. Protein product: CASTAGTMRSPLHF.

This clonotype appeared many times. The gene calls are TRBV3-1 and TRBJ2-7; TRBD2 matches at 8 bases. Germline V gene sequence: CDR1 LGHDT, CDR2 YNNKEL (reference sequence). Trimming at V came to 4 bases and at J to 6 bases, leaving 11 bases not matched to a gene. The CDR3 sequence is 15 residues long. CDR3 sequence: CASSRTPGTSGEQYF. In DNA form, the CDR3 reads TGTGCCAGCAGCCGCACTCCCGGGACTAGTGGCGAGCAGTACTTC.

This clonotype was seen repeatedly, ten times or more. V gene TRBV20-1 combines with J gene TRBJ2-1, with TRBD2 matching 11 bases. This CDR3 has 15 amino acids. The V gene's germline CDR1 is DFQATT and CDR2 SNEGSKA (reference sequence). J gave up 7 bases and V 0 bases, and 5 bases lay outside the gene matches. The CDR3 region is CSARELAGVTNEQFF. CDR3 coding DNA: TGCAGTGCTAGAGAACTAGCGGGAGTAACAAATGAGCAGTTCTTC.

This clonotype was seen repeatedly, ten times or more. The rearrangement links TRBV27 to TRBJ2-7; 12 bases agree with TRBD2. This CDR3 spans 15 amino acids. In germline, CDR1 is MNHEY, CDR2 SMNVEV (reference sequence). V shed 5 bases and J 4 bases; nucleotides not matched to a gene: 6. The CDR3 bases are TGTGCCAGCAGTAGACTAGCGGGAGTGTCGTACGAGCAGTACTTC. Its protein is CASSRLAGVSYEQYF.

This clonotype has a handful of counts. The CDR3 coding sequence is TGCAGTGCTGGGGGACTAGCGGTAAGAGGGAGCTCCTACAATGAGCAGTTCTTC. This sequence encodes CSAGGLAVRGSSYNEQFF. This rearrangement joins TRBV20-1 to TRBJ2-1, with 11 positions matching TRBD2. The CDR3 is made up of 18 amino acids. CDR1 and CDR2 (germline): DFQATT, SNEGSKA (reference sequence). With V trimmed by 5 bases and J by 0 bases, 12 bases remained unmatched.

This chain joins TRBV9 and TRBJ2-1; 11 nucleotides agree with TRBD2. This CDR3 spans 15 amino acids. The V gene end was trimmed by 1 base and the J gene end by 8 bases; junction bases not matched to a gene: 5. Germline V gene lookup returns CDR1 SGDLS and CDR2 YYNGEE. CDR3 nucleotide sequence: TGTGCCAGCAGCGTACCGCTAGCGGGAGGCCATGAGCAGTTCTTC. The encoded protein is CASSVPLAGGHEQFF.

Here the CDR3 DNA reads TGTGCCACCAGTGTTCACAGCTCCTACACCGGGGAGCTGTTTTTT. It translates to CATSVHSSYTGELFF. The chain combines TRBV24-1 with TRBJ2-2; D remains unclear. This CDR3 has 15 residues. V dropped 5 bases and J dropped 3 bases, with 12 bases sitting between them. CDR1 and CDR2 (germline): KGHDR, SFDVKD.

The chain links TRBV20-1 to TRBJ1-5; no firm D call. Germline V lookup: CDR1 DFQATT, CDR2 SNEGSKA (reference sequence). The V and J ends lost 5 bases and 0 bases respectively, with 5 bases between them. The CDR3 length is 12 residues. In DNA form, the CDR3 reads TGCAGTGCTTCTTATAGCAATCAGCCCCAGCATTTT. Amino acid sequence: CSASYSNQPQHF.

This clonotype was seen at least ten times. This sequence joins TRBV10-2 and TRBJ2-1; no reliable D call. Germline V gene sequence: CDR1 WSHSY, CDR2 SAAADI. V was cut by 2 bases and J by 13 bases, with 6 bases left in between. This CDR3 region has 10 residues. CDR3 loop: CASSEGVQFF. In DNA, the CDR3 is TGCGCCAGCAGTGAGGGGGTCCAGTTCTTC.

The chain recombines TRBV5-1 with TRBJ2-5; 11 nucleotides match TRBD2. Trimming cost V 4 bases and J 5 bases; bases outside gene matches: 10. This CDR3 spans 16 amino acids. Germline V CDR1 and CDR2: SGHRS, YFSETQ. The CDR3 nucleotides are TGCGCCAGCAGCCCAACCCGGGCTAGCGGGAGGGAGACCCAGTACTTC. Translation: CASSPTRASGRETQYF.